The 11 T cell receptor beta chains below all came from one sample that was sequenced in a study of hypomethylating agent response in myelodysplastic syndrome. TCRdb keeps only in-frame clones here, not all; method: immunoSEQ multiplex PCR. The table records roughly 5,400 clones, 88% of them present only once. The sequenced sample was bone marrow, obtained before or after starting hypomethylating agent treatment for myelodysplastic syndrome (not recorded which). These receptors came from a human donor with myelodysplastic syndrome.

The V gene is TRBV4-1, the J gene TRBJ2-3, with TRBD1 matching over 9 bases. Trimming took 5 bases from V and 0 from J; bases not matched to a gene: 9. CDR1 and CDR2 from the germline V gene are MGHRA and YSYEKL. The CDR3 has 17 residues. CDR3 region: CASSLQPGTGSTDTQYF. CDR3 DNA sequence: TGCGCCAGCAGCTTGCAACCCGGGACAGGGAGCACAGATACGCAGTATTTT.

Only one count was recorded for this clone. The rearrangement links TRBV7-2 to TRBJ1-1; D not certain. Per germline, CDR1 SGHTA and CDR2 FQGNSA. V dropped 1 base and J dropped 5 bases, with 5 bases sitting between them. The CDR3 runs 12 residues. The CDR3 loop reads CASSLGRTEAFF. CDR3 DNA sequence: TGTGCCAGCAGCTTAGGACGGACTGAAGCTTTCTTT.

The chain joins TRBV11-2 to TRBJ1-1, with D possibly TRBD1 on 6 matching bases. Germline V gives CDR1 SGHAT, CDR2 FQNNGV. The germline V and J ends were trimmed by 5 bases and 6 bases, with 13 bases remaining between them. This CDR3 is built from 13 residues. For the CDR3, the DNA is TGTGCCAGCAGCCCGGGGGGCGCTTCTGAAGCTTTCTTT. Protein sequence: CASSPGGASEAFF.

V and J are TRBV6-6 and TRBJ1-2; D may be TRBD1 (6 bases). Germline values: CDR1 MNHNY, CDR2 SVGAGI (reference sequence). V dropped 3 bases and J dropped 8 bases, with 22 bases sitting between them. The CDR3 has 16 amino acids. The CDR3 protein is CASSYIGGRGQGGYTF. The DNA of the CDR3 is TGTGCCAGCAGTTATATCGGCGGTCGGGGGCAGGGGGGCTACACCTTC.

In this sample, this clone turned up a few times. The chain recombines TRBV28 with TRBJ1-2; D may be TRBD1 (6 bases). The CDR3 consists of 15 residues. Germline assignment: CDR1 MDHEN and CDR2 SYDVKM. V gave up 5 bases and J gave up 4 bases, with 17 bases separating them. The CDR3 DNA reads TGTGCCAGCAGTCCGCTGACAGGCAGCCGCTATGGCTACACCTTC. The encoded protein is CASSPLTGSRYGYTF.

The chain employs TRBV19 and TRBJ2-7; tentatively, D is TRBD2 (6 bases). This CDR3 is 14 amino acids long. Germline V gene lookup returns CDR1 LNHDA and CDR2 SQIVND (reference sequence). V dropped 3 bases and J dropped 6 bases, with 15 bases sitting between them. The CDR3 DNA is TGTGCCAGTAGTATCGGGAGCCCCCTAGGCGAGCAGTACTTC. It codes for CASSIGSPLGEQYF.

The chain couples TRBV18 to TRBJ2-2, with 8 bases aligning to TRBD1. Losses at the gene ends were 3 bases for V and 6 bases for J; bases not matched to a gene: 0. The CDR3 totals 13 residues. CDR1 KGHSH and CDR2 LQKENI come from the germline V gene. CDR3 region: CASSPDRAGELFF. CDR3 coding DNA: TGTGCCAGCTCACCGGACAGGGCCGGGGAGCTGTTTTTT.

The chain is built from TRBV4-1 and TRBJ2-1; no definite D call. The CDR3 runs 14 residues. Trimming removed 1 base at V and 5 bases at J, with 9 bases between. Germline CDR1 reads MGHRA; CDR2 reads YSYEKL. CDR3 amino acids: CASSQGDANNEQFF. The DNA for the CDR3 is TGCGCCAGCAGCCAAGGGGATGCAAACAATGAGCAGTTCTTC.

V and J are TRBV4-2 and TRBJ1-3, with 10 nucleotides matching TRBD1. With 5 bases clipped from V and 2 bases from J, the junction kept 3 bases outside the gene matches. CDR3 length: 15 amino acids. Germline CDR1 and CDR2: LGHNA and YNFKEQ. The CDR3 loop reads CASSTDRGAGNTIYF. In nucleotides, the CDR3 is TGTGCCAGCAGCACGGACAGGGGGGCTGGAAACACCATATATTTT.

This chain links TRBV5-8 with TRBJ2-5, with 8 bases fitting TRBD1. The CDR3 covers 14 residues. Trimming cost V 3 bases and J 2 bases; bases outside gene matches: 3. CDR1 and CDR2 from the germline V gene are SGHTS and YDEGEE. This chain's CDR3 is CASSSGQGQETQYF. As DNA, the CDR3 is TGTGCCAGCAGCTCCGGACAGGGACAAGAGACCCAGTACTTC.

In this sample, this clone turned up once. The rearrangement links TRBV2 to TRBJ1-2; 10 positions match TRBD1. With V trimmed by 8 bases and J by 5 bases, 5 bases remained unmatched. Per the germline V gene, CDR1 is SNHLY and CDR2 is FYNNEI. The CDR3 runs 13 residues. CDR3 coding DNA: TGTGCCAGCCCGACAGGGGGCGGATATGGCTACACCTTC. Translated, it gives CASPTGGGYGYTF. Looking up the rest from reference TRBV2 and TRBJ1-2 gives the full variable domain: EPEVTQTPSHQVTQMGQEVILRCVPISNHLYFYWYRQILGQKVEFLVSFYNNEISEKSEIFDDQFSVERPDGSNFTLKIRSTKLEDSAMYFCASPTGGGYGYTFGSGTRLTVV.